A single TCR beta chain is shown here with its context. Its target is unknown. PCR employed 60 Vbeta and 13 Jbeta primers. Here immunoSEQ multiplex PCR was the method, and the copy in TCRdb shows in-frame clones only, minus some. The sample shows just over 150,000 clones, 75% to 90% of them seen only once. This sample was included in a study of cytomegalovirus exposure and HLA in healthy donors. Study-level results: Most CMV-associated TCR beta chains were later found to appear HLA-restricted.

The TCR was taken from a woman between 18 and 29 years old in good health and CMV-seronegative. The sequenced sample was PBMCs.

The CDR3 nucleotides read TGCGCCAGCAGCCTAATGAACACCGGGGAGCTGTTTTTT. Its protein product is CASSLMNTGELFF. The gene calls are TRBV4-1 and TRBJ2-2; no definite D call. V was pared by 4 bases and J by 1 base, with 4 bases between. There are 13 residues in the CDR3. In germline, CDR1 is MGHRA, CDR2 YSYEKL.